The T cell receptor (beta chain) described here comes from a study of blood T cell repertoires in COVID-19. Overall study: In each case, the material was cDNA or gDNA derived from T cells, B-cell-depleted T cells, or PBMCs.

Assay: immunoSEQ multiplex PCR; the TCRdb copy retains only in-frame clones and omits some. The repertoire holds about 88,000 clones, with more than 75% as singletons. The length of the CDR3 is 14 residues. Trimming cost V 3 bases and J 10 bases; bases outside gene matches: 4. Germline V lookup: CDR1 SGHTA, CDR2 FQGNSA. The chain recombines TRBV7-2 with TRBJ1-6, with 9 bases fitting TRBD1. The clonotype originates from a woman in her seventies with acute or convalescent COVID-19. The sequencing input was peripheral blood. The CDR3 DNA reads TGTGCCAGCAGCTTCACAGGGGGCGCCTCACCCCTCCACTTT. Amino acids: CASSFTGGASPLHF.